This T cell receptor beta chain originates from a study of blood T cell repertoires in COVID-19. Study background: The samples span acute and convalescent COVID-19 from the United States, Italy and Spain.

In germline, CDR1 is SGHDT, CDR2 YYEEEE. The CDR3 has 18 residues. V lost 4 bases and J lost 5; bases outside the gene matches: 16. Authors' data handling: By means of reference gene primer amplification, nucleated cell counts were estimated. Sequencing used immunoSEQ multiplex PCR; TCRdb keeps in-frame clones, though not all of them. The V and J calls and clone size are taken from that table; D and trimming were inferred from the DNA. The sample comprises 400,000 to 500,000 clones, 88% of which are singletons, and 1.2% to 1.5% rests with the top ten. Participants spanned ages about 18 to 89 years and resided in 20 to 30 US areas. Self-reported history from a screening survey and questionnaire set each donor's cohort.

This rearrangement joins TRBV5-6 to TRBJ2-1; 9 nucleotides agree with TRBD2. Sequencing was performed on PBMCs or T cells enriched from blood (not recorded which). The TCR sequence derives from a woman aged 18 to 35 who had been exposed to COVID-19. In DNA form, the CDR3 reads TGTGCCAGCAGCGCGTCGTGGCGGGAGGGCCTTTCTGACAATGAGCAGTTCTTC. Its translation is CASSASWREGLSDNEQFF. Combining the CDR3 with reference TRBV5-6 and TRBJ2-1 gives the whole variable domain DAGVTQSPTHLIKTRGQQVTLRCSPKSGHDTVSWYQQALGQGPQFIFQYYEEEERQRGNFPDRFSGHQFPNYSSELNVNALLLGDSALYLCASSASWREGLSDNEQFFGPGTRLTVL.